This T cell receptor beta chain was recovered during a study of blood T cell repertoires in COVID-19. In the study overall: T cells, B-cell-depleted T cells, or PBMCs supplied cDNA or gDNA.

Clinical histories supplied by participants themselves formed the basis of cohort assignment. Recovery meant two consecutive negative NP/OP PCR tests, professional clearance, or resolved symptoms. The repertoire was sequenced with immunoSEQ multiplex PCR; TCRdb's copy has only in-frame clones and lacks some. The sample has about 250,000 clones, 86% seen once. Comments on this clone: Other DNA variants within this sample encode the same CDR3.

Specimen: PBMCs or T cells enriched from blood (not recorded which). The TCR originated in a man younger than 35 who had recovered from COVID-19.

This CDR3 is CASSFRGSYNEQFF. Here the CDR3 DNA reads TGTGCCAGCAGTTTCAGGGGCTCCTACAATGAGCAGTTCTTC. The chain uses TRBV27 and TRBJ2-1, with a tentative D call TRBD1 (6 bases). V lost 3 bases and J lost 0, with 6 bases in between. CDR1 is MNHEY and CDR2 is SMNVEV in the germline V gene (reference sequence). This CDR3 spans 14 amino acids.